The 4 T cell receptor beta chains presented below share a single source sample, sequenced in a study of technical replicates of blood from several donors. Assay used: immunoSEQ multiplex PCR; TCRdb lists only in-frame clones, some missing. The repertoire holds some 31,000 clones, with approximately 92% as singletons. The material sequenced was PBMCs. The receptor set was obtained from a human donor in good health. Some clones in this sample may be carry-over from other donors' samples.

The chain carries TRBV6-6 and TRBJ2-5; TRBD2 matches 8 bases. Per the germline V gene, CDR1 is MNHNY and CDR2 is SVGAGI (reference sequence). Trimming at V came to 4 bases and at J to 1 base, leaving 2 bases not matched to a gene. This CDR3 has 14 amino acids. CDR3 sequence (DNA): TGTGCCAGCAGTTCACTAGCGGCCCAAGAGACCCAGTACTTC. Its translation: CASSSLAAQETQYF.

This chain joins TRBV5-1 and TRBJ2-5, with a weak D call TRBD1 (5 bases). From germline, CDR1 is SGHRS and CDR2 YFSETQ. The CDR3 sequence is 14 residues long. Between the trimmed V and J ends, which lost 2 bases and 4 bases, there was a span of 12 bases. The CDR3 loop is CASSLPGPGETQYF. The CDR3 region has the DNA TGCGCCAGCAGCTTACCAGGGCCAGGAGAGACCCAGTACTTC.

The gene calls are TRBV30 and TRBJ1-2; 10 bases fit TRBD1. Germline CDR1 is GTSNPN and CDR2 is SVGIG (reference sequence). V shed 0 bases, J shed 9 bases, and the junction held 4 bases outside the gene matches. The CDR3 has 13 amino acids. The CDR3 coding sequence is TGTGCCTGGAGTGTGACAGGGGGCAATAGCTACACCTTC. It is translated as CAWSVTGGNSYTF. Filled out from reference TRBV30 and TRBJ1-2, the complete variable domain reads SQTIHQWPATLVQPVGSPLSLECTVEGTSNPNLYWYRQAAGRGLQLLFYSVGIGQISSEVPQNLSASRPQDRQFILSSKKLLLSDSGFYLCAWSVTGGNSYTFGSGTRLTVV.

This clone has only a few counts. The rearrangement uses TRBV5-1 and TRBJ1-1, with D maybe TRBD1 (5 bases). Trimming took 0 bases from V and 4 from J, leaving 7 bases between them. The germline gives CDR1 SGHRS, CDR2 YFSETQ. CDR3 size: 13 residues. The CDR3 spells CASSLAGPTEAFF. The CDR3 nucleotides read TGCGCCAGCAGCTTGGCAGGGCCCACTGAAGCTTTCTTT.